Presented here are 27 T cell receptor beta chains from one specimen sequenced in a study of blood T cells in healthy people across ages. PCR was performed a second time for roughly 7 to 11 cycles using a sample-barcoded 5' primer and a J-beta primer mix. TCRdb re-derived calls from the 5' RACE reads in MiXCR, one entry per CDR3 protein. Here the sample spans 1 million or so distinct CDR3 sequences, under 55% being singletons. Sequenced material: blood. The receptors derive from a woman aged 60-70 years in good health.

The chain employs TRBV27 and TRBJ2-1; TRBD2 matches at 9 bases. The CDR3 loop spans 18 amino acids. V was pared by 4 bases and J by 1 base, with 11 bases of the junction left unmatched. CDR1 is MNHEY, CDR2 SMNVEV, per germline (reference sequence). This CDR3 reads CASSSVAGEWSSYNEQFF. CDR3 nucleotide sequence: TGTGCCAGCAGTTCGGTAGCGGGAGAGTGGAGTTCCTACAATGAGCAGTTCTTC.

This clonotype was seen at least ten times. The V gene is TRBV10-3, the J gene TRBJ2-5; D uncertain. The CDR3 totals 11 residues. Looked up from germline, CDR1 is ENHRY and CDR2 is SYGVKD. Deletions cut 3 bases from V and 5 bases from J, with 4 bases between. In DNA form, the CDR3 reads TGTGCCATCAGTGATGCGGAGACCCAGTACTTC. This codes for CAISDAETQYF.

The CDR3 sequence: CASSLATSGRAYEQFF. As DNA, the CDR3 is TGTGCCAGCAGCTTAGCGACTAGCGGGAGGGCTTATGAGCAGTTCTTC. The chain carries TRBV7-2 and TRBJ2-1; 14 bases are shared with TRBD2. CDR1 SGHTA and CDR2 FQGNSA come from the germline V gene. CDR3 size: 16 residues. J gave up 8 bases and V 0 bases, and 3 bases lay outside the gene matches.

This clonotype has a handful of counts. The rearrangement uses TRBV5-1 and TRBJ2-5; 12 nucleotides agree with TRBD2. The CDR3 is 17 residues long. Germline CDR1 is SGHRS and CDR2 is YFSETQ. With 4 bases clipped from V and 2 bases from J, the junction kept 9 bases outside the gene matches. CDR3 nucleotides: TGCGCCAGCAGCGTTTTACCGACTAGCGGGAGACAAGAGACCCAGTACTTC. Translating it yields CASSVLPTSGRQETQYF.

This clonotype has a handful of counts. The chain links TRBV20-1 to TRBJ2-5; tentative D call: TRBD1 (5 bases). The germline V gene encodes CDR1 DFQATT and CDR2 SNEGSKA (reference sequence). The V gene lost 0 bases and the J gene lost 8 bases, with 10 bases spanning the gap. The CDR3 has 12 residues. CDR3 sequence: CSARDQGPTQYF. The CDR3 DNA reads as TGCAGTGCTAGAGATCAGGGTCCTACCCAGTACTTC.

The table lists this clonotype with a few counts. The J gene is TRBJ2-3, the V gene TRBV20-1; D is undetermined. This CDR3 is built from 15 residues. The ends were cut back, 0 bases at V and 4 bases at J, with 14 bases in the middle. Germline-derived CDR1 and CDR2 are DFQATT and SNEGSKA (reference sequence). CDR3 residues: CSARDSLVSPDTQYF. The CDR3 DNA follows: TGCAGTGCTAGAGATAGTCTAGTTTCCCCAGATACGCAGTATTTT.

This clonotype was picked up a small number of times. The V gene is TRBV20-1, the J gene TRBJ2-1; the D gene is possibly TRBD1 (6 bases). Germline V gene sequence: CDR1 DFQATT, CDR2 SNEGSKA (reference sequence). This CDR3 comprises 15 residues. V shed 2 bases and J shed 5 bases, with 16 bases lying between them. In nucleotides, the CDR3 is TGCAGTGCTAGATTGACAGGCCGTTTGAACAATGAGCAGTTCTTC. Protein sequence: CSARLTGRLNNEQFF.

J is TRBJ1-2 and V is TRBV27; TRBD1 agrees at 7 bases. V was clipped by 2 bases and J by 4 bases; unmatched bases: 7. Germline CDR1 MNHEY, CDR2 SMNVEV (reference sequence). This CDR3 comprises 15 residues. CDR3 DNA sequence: TGTGCCAGCAGTTTACAGGGGGATCTAAGCTATGGCTACACCTTC. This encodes CASSLQGDLSYGYTF.

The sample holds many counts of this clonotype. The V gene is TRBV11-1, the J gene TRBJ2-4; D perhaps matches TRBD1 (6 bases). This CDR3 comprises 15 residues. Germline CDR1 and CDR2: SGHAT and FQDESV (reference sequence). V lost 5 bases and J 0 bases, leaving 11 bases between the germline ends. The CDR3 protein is CASSRDTLAKNIQYF. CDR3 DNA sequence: TGTGCCAGCAGCCGGGACACATTAGCCAAAAACATTCAGTACTTC.

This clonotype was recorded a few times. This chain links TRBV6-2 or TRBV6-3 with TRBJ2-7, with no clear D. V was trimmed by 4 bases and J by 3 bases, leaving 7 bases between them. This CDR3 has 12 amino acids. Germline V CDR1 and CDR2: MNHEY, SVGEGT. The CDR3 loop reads CASSFTLYEQYF. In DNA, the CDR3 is TGTGCCAGCAGTTTTACGCTCTACGAGCAGTACTTC.

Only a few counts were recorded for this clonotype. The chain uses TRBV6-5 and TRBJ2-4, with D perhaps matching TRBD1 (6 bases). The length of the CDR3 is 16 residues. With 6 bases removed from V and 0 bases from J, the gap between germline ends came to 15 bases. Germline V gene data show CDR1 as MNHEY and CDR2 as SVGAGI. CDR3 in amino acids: CASSPRTEIAKNIQYF. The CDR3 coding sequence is TGTGCCAGCAGCCCCAGGACAGAAATAGCCAAAAACATTCAGTACTTC.

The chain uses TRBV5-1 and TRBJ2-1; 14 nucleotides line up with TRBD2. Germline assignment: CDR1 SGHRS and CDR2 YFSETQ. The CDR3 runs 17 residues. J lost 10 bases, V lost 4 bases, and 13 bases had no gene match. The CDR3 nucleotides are TGCGCCAGCAGCCTAAACCCGGGACTAGCGGGAGATCAGGAGCAGTTCTTC. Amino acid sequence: CASSLNPGLAGDQEQFF.

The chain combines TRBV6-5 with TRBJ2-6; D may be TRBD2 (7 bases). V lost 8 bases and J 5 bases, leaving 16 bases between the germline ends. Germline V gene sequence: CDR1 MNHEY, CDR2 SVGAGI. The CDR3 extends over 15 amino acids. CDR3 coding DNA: TGTGCCAGCTTTGGGAGGGGGGCTAGGGCCAACGTCCTGACTTTC. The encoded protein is CASFGRGARANVLTF.

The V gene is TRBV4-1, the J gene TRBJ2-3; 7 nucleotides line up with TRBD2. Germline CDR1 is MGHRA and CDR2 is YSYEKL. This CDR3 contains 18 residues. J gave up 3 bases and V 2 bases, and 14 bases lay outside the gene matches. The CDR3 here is CASSQRGLRERSTDTQYF. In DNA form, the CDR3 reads TGCGCCAGCAGCCAAAGGGGTTTGCGGGAGAGGTCGACAGATACGCAGTATTTT.

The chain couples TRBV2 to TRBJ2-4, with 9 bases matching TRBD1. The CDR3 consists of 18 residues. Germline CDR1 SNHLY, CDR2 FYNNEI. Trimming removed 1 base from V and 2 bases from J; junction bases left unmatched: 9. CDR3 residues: CASSEVVPGQGSKNIQYF. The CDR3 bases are TGTGCCAGCAGTGAAGTGGTCCCGGGACAGGGATCCAAAAACATTCAGTACTTC.

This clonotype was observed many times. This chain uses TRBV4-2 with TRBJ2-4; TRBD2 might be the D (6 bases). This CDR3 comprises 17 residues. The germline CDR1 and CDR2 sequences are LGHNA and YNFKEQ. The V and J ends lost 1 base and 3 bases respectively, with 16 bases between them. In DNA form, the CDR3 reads TGTGCCAGCAGCCAAGCCCCGACGGGAGCGGGCAAAAACATTCAGTACTTC. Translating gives CASSQAPTGAGKNIQYF.

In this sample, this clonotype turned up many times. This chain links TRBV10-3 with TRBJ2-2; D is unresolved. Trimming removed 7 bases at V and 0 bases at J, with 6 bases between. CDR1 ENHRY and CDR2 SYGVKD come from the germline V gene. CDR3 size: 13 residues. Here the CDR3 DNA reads TGTGCCATCAAAGGCGCGAACACCGGGGAGCTGTTTTTT. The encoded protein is CAIKGANTGELFF.

Written as DNA, the CDR3 is TGTGCCAGCAGCCGGAGACAGGGTGAATGGGAGACCCAGTACTTC. As protein: CASSRRQGEWETQYF. The gene calls are TRBV7-2 and TRBJ2-5; TRBD1 agrees at 7 bases. J gave up 5 bases and V 5 bases, and 11 bases lay outside the gene matches. There are 15 residues in the CDR3. CDR1 and CDR2 (germline): SGHTA, FQGNSA.

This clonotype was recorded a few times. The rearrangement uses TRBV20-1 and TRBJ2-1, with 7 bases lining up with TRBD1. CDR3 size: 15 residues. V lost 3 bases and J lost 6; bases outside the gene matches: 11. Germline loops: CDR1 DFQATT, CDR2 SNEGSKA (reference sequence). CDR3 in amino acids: CSARMTGNLGNEQFF. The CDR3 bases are TGCAGTGCTAGGATGACAGGGAATCTGGGCAATGAGCAGTTCTTC.

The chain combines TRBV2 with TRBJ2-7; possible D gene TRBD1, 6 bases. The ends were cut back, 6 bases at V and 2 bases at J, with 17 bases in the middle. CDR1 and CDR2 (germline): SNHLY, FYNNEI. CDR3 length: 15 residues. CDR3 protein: CASRPQGFVTYEQYF. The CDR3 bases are TGTGCCAGCAGGCCCCAGGGGTTCGTTACCTACGAGCAGTACTTC.

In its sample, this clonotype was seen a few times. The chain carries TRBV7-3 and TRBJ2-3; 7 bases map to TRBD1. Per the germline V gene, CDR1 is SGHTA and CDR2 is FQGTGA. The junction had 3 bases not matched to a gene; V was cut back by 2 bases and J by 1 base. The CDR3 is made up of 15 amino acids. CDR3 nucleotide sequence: TGTGCCAGCAGCTTAGACCAGGGGGGCACAGATACGCAGTATTTT. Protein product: CASSLDQGGTDTQYF.

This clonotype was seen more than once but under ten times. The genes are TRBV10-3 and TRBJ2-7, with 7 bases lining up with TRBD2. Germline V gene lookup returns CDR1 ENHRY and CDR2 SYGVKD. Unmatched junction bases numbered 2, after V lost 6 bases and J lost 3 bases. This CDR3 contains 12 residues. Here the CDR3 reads CAIRGDYYEQYF. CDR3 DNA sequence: TGTGCCATCAGGGGGGACTACTACGAGCAGTACTTC.

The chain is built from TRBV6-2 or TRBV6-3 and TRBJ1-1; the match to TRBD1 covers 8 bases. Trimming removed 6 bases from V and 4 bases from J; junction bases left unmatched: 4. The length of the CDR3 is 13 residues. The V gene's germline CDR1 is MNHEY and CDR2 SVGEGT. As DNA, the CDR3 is TGTGCCAGCAGGGATACAGGGGGCACTGAAGCTTTCTTT. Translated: CASRDTGGTEAFF.

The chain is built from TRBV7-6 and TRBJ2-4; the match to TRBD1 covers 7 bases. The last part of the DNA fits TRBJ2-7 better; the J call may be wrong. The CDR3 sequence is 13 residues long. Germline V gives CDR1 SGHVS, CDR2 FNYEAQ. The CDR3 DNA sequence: TGTGCCAGCAGCTTAGCAGGACAGGACGAGCAGTACTTC. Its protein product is CASSLAGQDEQYF.

The CDR3 region is CASSGGQGIYEQYF. The CDR3 region has the DNA TGTGCCAGCAGTGGGGGACAGGGGATCTACGAGCAGTACTTC. The genes are TRBV6-1 and TRBJ2-7; 10 bases align to TRBD1. This CDR3 contains 14 residues. V dropped 4 bases and J dropped 3; count of bases not matched to a gene: 3. CDR1 is MNHNS, CDR2 SASEGT, per germline.

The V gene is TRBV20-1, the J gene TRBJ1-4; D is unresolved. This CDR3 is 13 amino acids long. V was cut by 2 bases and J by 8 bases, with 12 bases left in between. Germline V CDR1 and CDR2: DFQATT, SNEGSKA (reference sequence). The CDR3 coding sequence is TGCAGTGCTAGACCCCCCCAAAACGAAAAACTGTTTTTT. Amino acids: CSARPPQNEKLFF.

As DNA, the CDR3 is TGCAGCGTGGCCCCTAGTTGGTCCGGGGAGCTGTTTTTT. Translation: CSVAPSWSGELFF. V is TRBV29-1 and J is TRBJ2-2; D unresolved. This CDR3 region has 13 residues. V was cut by 6 bases and J by 6 bases, with 14 bases left in between. CDR1 and CDR2 from the germline V gene are SQVTM and ANQGSEA.